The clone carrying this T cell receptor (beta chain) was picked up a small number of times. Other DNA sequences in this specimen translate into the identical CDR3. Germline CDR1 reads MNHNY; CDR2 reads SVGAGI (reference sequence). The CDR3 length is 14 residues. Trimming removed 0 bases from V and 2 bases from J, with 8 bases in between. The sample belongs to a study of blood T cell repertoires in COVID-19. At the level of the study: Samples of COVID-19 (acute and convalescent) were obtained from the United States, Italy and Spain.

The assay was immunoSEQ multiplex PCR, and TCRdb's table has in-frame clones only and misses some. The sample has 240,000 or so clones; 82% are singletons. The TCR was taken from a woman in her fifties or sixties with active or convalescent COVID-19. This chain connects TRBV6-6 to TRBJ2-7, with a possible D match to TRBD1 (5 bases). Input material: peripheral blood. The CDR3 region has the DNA TGTGCCAGCAGTTACTCTGCAGGGACCTACGAGCAGTACTTC. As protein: CASSYSAGTYEQYF.